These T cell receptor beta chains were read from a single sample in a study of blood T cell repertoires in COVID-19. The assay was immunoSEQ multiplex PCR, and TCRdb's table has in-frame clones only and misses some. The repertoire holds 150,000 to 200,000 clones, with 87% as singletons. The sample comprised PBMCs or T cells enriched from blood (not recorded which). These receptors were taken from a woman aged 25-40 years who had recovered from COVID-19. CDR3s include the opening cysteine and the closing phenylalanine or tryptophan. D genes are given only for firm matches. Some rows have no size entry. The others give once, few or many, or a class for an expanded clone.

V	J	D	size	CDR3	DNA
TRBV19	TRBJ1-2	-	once	CASSAQRRTAMDF	TGTGCCAGTAGTGCCCAACGTCGGACAGCGATGGACTTC
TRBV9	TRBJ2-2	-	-	CASSVGGEVTGELFF	TGTGCCAGCAGCGTAGGGGGAGAGGTCACCGGGGAGCTGTTTTTT
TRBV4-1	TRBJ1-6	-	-	CASSQIQSPLHF	TGCGCCAGCAGCCAAATTCAGTCACCCCTCCACTTT
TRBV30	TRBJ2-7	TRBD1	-	CAWSVLGTGVYEQYF	TGTGCCTGGAGTGTACTGGGGACAGGGGTCTACGAGCAGTACTTC
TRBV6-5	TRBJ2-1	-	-	CASSYSEGVDEQFF	TGTGCCAGCAGTTACTCAGAGGGTGTCGATGAGCAGTTCTTC
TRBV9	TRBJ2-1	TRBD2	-	CASSAPGLAVNEQFF	TGTGCCAGCAGCGCACCGGGACTAGCTGTCAATGAGCAGTTCTTC
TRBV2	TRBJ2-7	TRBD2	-	CASSEGLAGIYEQYF	TGTGCCAGCAGTGAAGGGCTAGCGGGTATCTACGAGCAGTACTTC
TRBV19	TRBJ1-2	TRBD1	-	CASSLWGQGPHYGYTF	TGTGCCAGTAGTCTCTGGGGACAGGGGCCCCACTATGGCTACACCTTC
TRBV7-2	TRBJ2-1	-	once	CASSPLDSRGPNEQFF	TGTGCCAGCAGCCCACTGGACTCACGCGGGCCCAATGAGCAGTTCTTC
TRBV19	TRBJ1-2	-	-	CASSITTGGNYGYTF	TGTGCCAGTAGTATTACGACAGGCGGTAACTATGGCTACACCTTC
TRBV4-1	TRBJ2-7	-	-	CASSQDSSSYEQYF	TGCGCCAGCAGCCAAGACAGTTCCTCCTACGAGCAGTACTTC
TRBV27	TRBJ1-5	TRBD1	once	CASSDRAGGQPQHF	TGTGCCAGCAGTGACAGGGCGGGGGGTCAGCCCCAGCATTTT
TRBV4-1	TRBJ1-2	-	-	CASSQMATGSFRGYTF	TGCGCCAGCAGCCAGATGGCAACAGGATCCTTTCGGGGCTACACCTTC
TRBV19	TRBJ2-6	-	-	CASSLQGPIISGANVLTF	TGTGCCAGTAGTCTCCAGGGCCCAATAATTTCTGGGGCCAACGTCCTGACTTTC
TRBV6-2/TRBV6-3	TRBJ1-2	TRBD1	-	CASSYGRGRDYGYTF	TGTGCCAGCAGTTACGGCAGGGGGCGCGACTATGGCTACACCTTC
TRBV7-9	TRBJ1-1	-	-	CASSPGRGNTEAFF	TGTGCCAGCAGCCCAGGTAGGGGGAACACTGAAGCTTTCTTT